The 10 T cell receptor beta chains in this list originate from one sample, sequenced in a study of blood T cell repertoires in COVID-19. Measured with immunoSEQ multiplex PCR; TCRdb has only the in-frame clones, and not every one. Altogether about 250,000 clones are present, around 89% being singletons, with the ten largest covering around 6.5%. Sequenced material: peripheral blood. The receptors were gathered from a woman aged 25 to 45 with COVID-19, enrolled during active disease.

This chain links TRBV19 with TRBJ1-1; TRBD1 agrees at 7 bases. This CDR3 has 14 residues. Germline V gives CDR1 LNHDA, CDR2 SQIVND (reference sequence). Trimming at V came to 3 bases and at J to 1 base, leaving 2 bases not matched to a gene. The CDR3: CASSIDRENTEAFF. The CDR3 DNA follows: TGTGCCAGTAGTATCGACAGGGAGAACACTGAAGCTTTCTTT.

The chain carries TRBV28 and TRBJ1-6; D is perhaps TRBD1 (6 bases). Germline V gene lookup returns CDR1 MDHEN and CDR2 SYDVKM. Trimming removed 7 bases from V and 0 bases from J, with 16 bases in between. This CDR3 is 17 amino acids long. The CDR3, as DNA: TGTGCCAGCACTTATCCCCAAGGGGGCTCCTATAATTCACCCCTCCACTTT. As protein: CASTYPQGGSYNSPLHF.

This clone was observed a single time. This chain joins TRBV7-9 and TRBJ2-7, with D hard to call. V was pared by 5 bases and J by 5 bases, with 10 bases between. This CDR3 has 12 residues. The germline gives CDR1 SEHNR, CDR2 FQNEAQ (reference sequence). As DNA, the CDR3 is TGTGCCAGCAGCCCCGTAAGCCACGAGCAGTACTTC. This gives the protein CASSPVSHEQYF.

V is TRBV10-1 and J is TRBJ1-5; 10 bases match TRBD1. Germline-derived CDR1 and CDR2 are WNHNN and SYGVQD (reference sequence). The CDR3 is 19 residues long. V shed 10 bases, J shed 6 bases, and the junction held 24 bases outside the gene matches. CDR3 protein: CAIRTSRGEGTGVCQPQHF. The CDR3 DNA sequence: TGCGCCATTAGAACCTCAAGGGGCGAGGGGACAGGGGTGTGTCAGCCCCAGCATTTT.

This chain uses TRBV4-2 with TRBJ1-4; TRBD1 is a possible D gene (5 bases). The CDR3 consists of 17 residues. Deletions cut 1 base from V and 4 bases from J, with 16 bases between. Germline V gene data show CDR1 as LGHNA and CDR2 as YNFKEQ. The CDR3 spells CASSQAYGTGGNEKLFF. Here the CDR3 DNA reads TGTGCCAGCAGCCAAGCATATGGGACTGGGGGTAATGAAAAACTGTTTTTT.

The rearrangement joins TRBV3-1 (or the pseudogene TRBV3-2) to TRBJ2-1, with a tentative D call TRBD1 (5 bases). The CDR3 totals 15 residues. Germline V gene lookup returns CDR1 LGHDT and CDR2 YNNKEL (reference sequence). V lost 2 bases and J lost 5, with 13 bases in between. CDR3 bases: TGTGCCAGCAGCCAATCGGTTAGGGGCCACAATGAGCAGTTCTTC. Amino acids: CASSQSVRGHNEQFF.

The gene calls are TRBV5-1 and TRBJ2-3, with D tentatively TRBD2 (5 bases). Trimming removed 6 bases at V and 5 bases at J, with 10 bases between. This CDR3 contains 12 residues. Germline V lookup: CDR1 SGHRS, CDR2 YFSETQ. CDR3 in amino acids: CASNGGRDTQYF. CDR3 coding DNA: TGCGCCAGCAACGGCGGGCGAGATACGCAGTATTTT.

V usage is TRBV7-8 and J usage is TRBJ2-2; TRBD2 matches at 7 bases. V gave up 7 bases and J gave up 2 bases; unmatched junction bases: 7. Germline lookup yields CDR1 SGHVS and CDR2 FQNEAQ. The CDR3 runs to 15 residues. CDR3 DNA: TGTGCCAGCACCCCCGGACTAGGAAACACCGGGGAGCTGTTTTTT. Its protein product is CASTPGLGNTGELFF.

CDR3 amino acids: CASSLDHHRSSPLHF. In nucleotides, the CDR3 is TGTGCCAGCAGCTTAGATCACCACAGGAGTTCACCCCTCCACTTT. This sequence joins TRBV11-3 and TRBJ1-6; perhaps TRBD1 as D (5 bases). Trimming took 0 bases from V and 9 from J, leaving 12 bases between them. Per germline, CDR1 SGHNT and CDR2 YENEEA. This CDR3 is 15 amino acids long.

This chain uses TRBV21-1 with TRBJ2-7; the DNA was not compared with TRBD2, the D call given in the table. TRBV21-1 is a documented pseudogene. This CDR3 has 15 residues. CDR3: CASSKGGTLTYEQYV. CDR3 in DNA: TGTGCCAGCAGCAAAGGCGGGACGCTAACCTACGAGCAGTACGTC.